The rows below give T cell receptor beta chains drawn from one sample of a study of OX40 agonist ivuxolimab in advanced cancers. Assay used: immunoSEQ multiplex PCR; TCRdb lists only in-frame clones, some missing. The sample includes about 20,000 clones, 83% of them seen just once. The sequenced sample was CD4+ or CD8+ T cells sorted from blood, obtained in a trial of the OX40 agonist ivuxolimab. The source of these receptors is an adult with an advanced solid tumor such as melanoma, head and neck, liver or kidney cancer. CDR3s include the opening cysteine and the closing phenylalanine or tryptophan. Each record gives: D gene, V gene, J gene, clone size, CDR3 DNA, CDR3 protein. A D gene is named only where the DNA matches it firmly. Some rows mark clone size as missing; the rest say once, few, many or name a class of expanded clone.

d_gene: .; v_gene: TRBV27; j_gene: TRBJ2-7; abundance: .; CDR3nt: TGTGCCAGTTCAGGGCCTTCCTACGAGCAGTACTTC; CDR3aa: CASSGPSYEQYF
d_gene: .; v_gene: TRBV27; j_gene: TRBJ2-2; abundance: .; CDR3nt: TGTGCCAGCAGTATCTCCCTGGGCAGGTTGCACACCGGGGAGCTGTTTTTT; CDR3aa: CASSISLGRLHTGELFF
d_gene: TRBD1; v_gene: TRBV10-2; j_gene: TRBJ1-2; abundance: .; CDR3nt: TGCGCCAGCAGTGAGTCTGCAGGGGGGGCTAACTATGGCTACACCTTC; CDR3aa: CASSESAGGANYGYTF
d_gene: .; v_gene: TRBV28; j_gene: TRBJ2-3; abundance: .; CDR3nt: TGTGCCAGCAGTTCCCCGACAGATACGCAGTATTTT; CDR3aa: CASSSPTDTQYF
d_gene: .; v_gene: TRBV27; j_gene: TRBJ1-2; abundance: .; CDR3nt: TGTGCCAGTGGTCTCGTTCACACCAATTATGGCTACACCTTC; CDR3aa: CASGLVHTNYGYTF
d_gene: TRBD1; v_gene: TRBV28; j_gene: TRBJ1-5; abundance: .; CDR3nt: TGTGCCAGCAGTTTTTCGGACAGGGTTGGGATCCAGCCCCAGCATTTT; CDR3aa: CASSFSDRVGIQPQHF
d_gene: .; v_gene: TRBV27; j_gene: TRBJ2-5; abundance: .; CDR3nt: TGTGCCAGCAGCTTTCGGGATGGGGGGCAAGAGACCCAGTACTTC; CDR3aa: CASSFRDGGQETQYF
d_gene: TRBD2; v_gene: TRBV19; j_gene: TRBJ2-1; abundance: .; CDR3nt: TGTGCCAGTAGTATGACTAGCGGCTCCTACAATGAGCAGTTCTTC; CDR3aa: CASSMTSGSYNEQFF
d_gene: TRBD1; v_gene: TRBV5-8; j_gene: TRBJ1-5; abundance: .; CDR3nt: TGTGCCAGCAGCTTTACAGGGGGAACTTTGTTTAGCAATCAGCCCCAGCATTTT; CDR3aa: CASSFTGGTLFSNQPQHF
d_gene: .; v_gene: TRBV6-5; j_gene: TRBJ2-3; abundance: .; CDR3nt: TGTGCCAGCAGTTACTCGTTGGGTGCTAGCACAGATACGCAGTATTTT; CDR3aa: CASSYSLGASTDTQYF
d_gene: .; v_gene: TRBV7-3; j_gene: TRBJ2-1; abundance: .; CDR3nt: TGTGCCAGCAGCCCAAGCGGTCCCTTTGACAATGAGCAGTTCTTC; CDR3aa: CASSPSGPFDNEQFF
d_gene: TRBD1; v_gene: TRBV4-2; j_gene: TRBJ1-5; abundance: .; CDR3nt: TGTGCCAGCAGCCAAGACCCCATAGGGGGCCATCAGCCCCAGCATTTT; CDR3aa: CASSQDPIGGHQPQHF
d_gene: TRBD1; v_gene: TRBV29-1; j_gene: TRBJ1-2; abundance: .; CDR3nt: TGCAGCGTACACAACGGACAGGGAGCTAACTATGGCTACACCTTC; CDR3aa: CSVHNGQGANYGYTF
d_gene: TRBD1; v_gene: TRBV6-5; j_gene: TRBJ2-1; abundance: .; CDR3nt: TGTGCCAGCAGTTACGAACAGGGGAGAACCTACAATGAGCAGTTCTTC; CDR3aa: CASSYEQGRTYNEQFF
d_gene: .; v_gene: TRBV9; j_gene: TRBJ1-1; abundance: .; CDR3nt: TGTGCCAGCAGCGTGGGGGGGATGGTGCCTGAAGCTTTCTTT; CDR3aa: CASSVGGMVPEAFF
d_gene: .; v_gene: TRBV19; j_gene: TRBJ1-1; abundance: .; CDR3nt: TGTGCCAGTAGTATAGTTGAGGGCACTGAAGCTTTCTTT; CDR3aa: CASSIVEGTEAFF
d_gene: TRBD2; v_gene: TRBV29-1; j_gene: TRBJ2-2; abundance: .; CDR3nt: TGCAGCGTCGAGGGCGGGAGGGGGTACACCGGGGAGCTGTTTTTT; CDR3aa: CSVEGGRGYTGELFF
d_gene: TRBD2; v_gene: TRBV16; j_gene: TRBJ2-3; abundance: .; CDR3nt: TGTGCCAGCAGCGGTATGGAGGGACTAGCGGGAGATACGCAGTATTTT; CDR3aa: CASSGMEGLAGDTQYF
d_gene: TRBD2; v_gene: TRBV19; j_gene: TRBJ2-1; abundance: .; CDR3nt: TGTGCCAGTAGAAAGACTAGCGGGGGGTACAATGAGCAGTTCTTC; CDR3aa: CASRKTSGGYNEQFF
d_gene: .; v_gene: TRBV9; j_gene: TRBJ2-7; abundance: .; CDR3nt: TGTGCCAGCAGCGGTGGACCGGACTCCTACGAGCAGTACTTC; CDR3aa: CASSGGPDSYEQYF
d_gene: TRBD1; v_gene: TRBV5-5; j_gene: TRBJ1-1; abundance: .; CDR3nt: TGTGCCAGCAGCCGAGGGACAGGGGGCGCGGAAACTGAAGCTTTCTTT; CDR3aa: CASSRGTGGAETEAFF
d_gene: TRBD1; v_gene: TRBV5-6; j_gene: TRBJ2-1; abundance: once; CDR3nt: TGTGCCAGCAGCTCTATCGGGACAGCCAATGAGCAGTTCTTC; CDR3aa: CASSSIGTANEQFF
d_gene: .; v_gene: TRBV13; j_gene: TRBJ1-5; abundance: .; CDR3nt: TGTGCCAGCAGCTTGCGGGGCCAAGGCAATCAGCCCCAGCATTTT; CDR3aa: CASSLRGQGNQPQHF
d_gene: .; v_gene: TRBV19; j_gene: TRBJ2-2; abundance: once; CDR3nt: TGTGCCAGTAGTATCTTCTGGGGGTCCTTGAACACCGGGGAGCTGTTTTTT; CDR3aa: CASSIFWGSLNTGELFF
d_gene: .; v_gene: TRBV5-6; j_gene: TRBJ1-5; abundance: .; CDR3nt: TGTGCCAGCAGCTTGCTTGGAGGGGTTGGCAATCAGCCCCAGCATTTT; CDR3aa: CASSLLGGVGNQPQHF
d_gene: .; v_gene: TRBV7-9; j_gene: TRBJ2-1; abundance: .; CDR3nt: TGTGCCAGCAGCTTAGGGCCCGGCAGGTTTCCTGTCGATGAGCAGTTCTTC; CDR3aa: CASSLGPGRFPVDEQFF
d_gene: .; v_gene: TRBV27; j_gene: TRBJ1-1; abundance: few; CDR3nt: TGTGCCAGCAGTATCTCGACAGGAAACACTGAAGCTTTCTTT; CDR3aa: CASSISTGNTEAFF
d_gene: .; v_gene: TRBV29-1; j_gene: TRBJ2-7; abundance: once; CDR3nt: TGCAGCGTTGAAGGTGGCGATTACTCCTACGAGCAGTACTTC; CDR3aa: CSVEGGDYSYEQYF
d_gene: .; v_gene: TRBV7-4; j_gene: TRBJ2-3; abundance: .; CDR3nt: TGTGCCAGCAGCTCGCCGGGACCGTCTATCACCACAGATACGCAGTATTTT; CDR3aa: CASSSPGPSITTDTQYF
d_gene: .; v_gene: TRBV7-2; j_gene: TRBJ1-2; abundance: .; CDR3nt: TGTGCCAGCAGCCGAGGAGAGGACAGACATGGCTACACCTTC; CDR3aa: CASSRGEDRHGYTF
d_gene: TRBD1; v_gene: TRBV29-1; j_gene: TRBJ2-7; abundance: .; CDR3nt: TGCAGCGTTGAAGGGGACAGGGGGCCCTACGAGCAGTACTTC; CDR3aa: CSVEGDRGPYEQYF
d_gene: .; v_gene: TRBV7-9; j_gene: TRBJ2-7; abundance: once; CDR3nt: TGTGCCAGCAGCAGCCGGGCTACGCCCGGGGCCTACGAGCAGTACTTC; CDR3aa: CASSSRATPGAYEQYF
d_gene: .; v_gene: TRBV6-6; j_gene: TRBJ1-1; abundance: .; CDR3nt: TGTGCCAGCAGTTACTCGACGGGCACTGAAGCTTTCTTT; CDR3aa: CASSYSTGTEAFF
d_gene: .; v_gene: TRBV28; j_gene: TRBJ2-1; abundance: .; CDR3nt: TGTGCCAGCAGTTTTGGGGGCACGGGTGAGCAGTTCTTC; CDR3aa: CASSFGGTGEQFF
d_gene: .; v_gene: TRBV15; j_gene: TRBJ2-3; abundance: once; CDR3nt: TGTGCCATAAGGGAGTCAGATACGCAGTATTTT; CDR3aa: CAIRESDTQYF
d_gene: TRBD1; v_gene: TRBV7-9; j_gene: TRBJ1-1; abundance: .; CDR3nt: TGTGCCAGCAGCTACCGGGACAGTAACACTGAAGCTTTCTTT; CDR3aa: CASSYRDSNTEAFF
d_gene: .; v_gene: TRBV6-5; j_gene: TRBJ2-7; abundance: medium-sized; CDR3nt: TGTGCCAGCAGTTACTTCGACGGCTCCTCCTACGAGCAGTACTTC; CDR3aa: CASSYFDGSSYEQYF
d_gene: TRBD2; v_gene: TRBV7-3; j_gene: TRBJ2-2; abundance: .; CDR3nt: TGTGCCAGCAGCTTGCCCCTAGCGGGAGGGATGGGGGAGCTGTTTTTT; CDR3aa: CASSLPLAGGMGELFF
d_gene: .; v_gene: TRBV5-6; j_gene: TRBJ2-1; abundance: .; CDR3nt: TGTGCCAGCAGCTTAAGCCTTTATTATGATGAGCAGTTCTTC; CDR3aa: CASSLSLYYDEQFF
d_gene: .; v_gene: TRBV29-1; j_gene: TRBJ2-1; abundance: few; CDR3nt: TGCAGCGTTGAAGGAACCCACAGCTCCTACAATGAGCAGTTCTTC; CDR3aa: CSVEGTHSSYNEQFF
d_gene: .; v_gene: TRBV28; j_gene: TRBJ2-7; abundance: .; CDR3nt: TGTGCCAGCAGCCTAGTGGACAGTTCCTACGAGCAGTACTTC; CDR3aa: CASSLVDSSYEQYF
d_gene: TRBD2; v_gene: TRBV28; j_gene: TRBJ2-1; abundance: .; CDR3nt: TGTGCCAGCAGTTTATCACTAGCGGGGGGGTACAATGAGCAGTTCTTC; CDR3aa: CASSLSLAGGYNEQFF
d_gene: .; v_gene: TRBV7-2; j_gene: TRBJ2-1; abundance: .; CDR3nt: TGTGCCAGCAGCCAAGATTTTACAGGGTCGTACAATGAGCAGTTCTTC; CDR3aa: CASSQDFTGSYNEQFF
d_gene: .; v_gene: TRBV9; j_gene: TRBJ1-1; abundance: .; CDR3nt: TGTGCCAGCAGCGCCACTTGGGGGGCCACTGAAGCTTTCTTT; CDR3aa: CASSATWGATEAFF
d_gene: TRBD2; v_gene: TRBV11-2; j_gene: TRBJ2-2; abundance: once; CDR3nt: TGTGCCAGCAGCTTATTACTAGCGGGAACGTCCACCGGGGAGCTGTTTTTT; CDR3aa: CASSLLLAGTSTGELFF
d_gene: .; v_gene: TRBV29-1; j_gene: TRBJ2-3; abundance: .; CDR3nt: TGCAGTACCTCTAGGGTCGCCAGTGAGGGCACAGATACGCAGTATTTT; CDR3aa: CSTSRVASEGTDTQYF
d_gene: .; v_gene: TRBV7-9; j_gene: TRBJ2-1; abundance: .; CDR3nt: TGTGCCAGCAGCTTAAGGGTAGGGGAGAACAATGAGCAGTTCTTC; CDR3aa: CASSLRVGENNEQFF
d_gene: .; v_gene: TRBV7-6; j_gene: TRBJ2-7; abundance: .; CDR3nt: TGTGCCAGCAGCTTAGCCGAAATACAGGGCCCCCTTGACGAGCAGTACTTC; CDR3aa: CASSLAEIQGPLDEQYF